This T cell receptor beta chain was profiled in a study of T cells in Graves' hyperthyroidism and ophthalmopathy. The CDR3 runs 14 residues. Trimming stripped 4 bases from V and 5 bases from J, with 14 bases between. Germline V gene sequence: CDR1 SGHTA, CDR2 FQGNSA. The source of the PBMCs was approximately 10 ml of fresh peripheral blood. TCR beta CDR3 regions were amplified from RNA transcripts. An initial round of RT-PCR targeting the TCR CDR3 relied on the HTBI primer set. A single record per CDR3 protein comes from TCRdb applying MiXCR to the multiplex PCR reads. The sample lists roughly 380,000 distinct CDR3 sequences, roughly 13% occurring once.

This clonotype originated in a woman aged 55-75 years with Graves' hyperthyroidism. The sequenced sample consisted of blood. The chain is built from TRBV7-2 and TRBJ2-5; D might be TRBD1 (6 bases). This CDR3 reads CASSSYRALETQYF. Written as DNA, the CDR3 is TGTGCCAGCAGCTCCTACAGGGCTCTGGAGACCCAGTACTTC.